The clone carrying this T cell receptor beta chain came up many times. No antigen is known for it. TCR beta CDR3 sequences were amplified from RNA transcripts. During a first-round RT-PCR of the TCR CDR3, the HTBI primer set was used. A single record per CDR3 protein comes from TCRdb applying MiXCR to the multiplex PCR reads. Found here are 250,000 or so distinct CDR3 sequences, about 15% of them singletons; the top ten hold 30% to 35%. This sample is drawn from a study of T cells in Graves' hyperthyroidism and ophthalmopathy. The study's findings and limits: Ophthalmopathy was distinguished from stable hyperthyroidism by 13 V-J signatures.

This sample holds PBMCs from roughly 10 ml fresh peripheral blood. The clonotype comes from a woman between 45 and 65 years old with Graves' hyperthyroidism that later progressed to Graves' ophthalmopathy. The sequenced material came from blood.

CDR3 region: CASSYSMTGSYNSPLHF. The DNA of the CDR3 is TGTGCCAGCAGTTACTCGATGACAGGCTCCTATAATTCACCCCTCCACTTT. The chain has TRBV6-5 and TRBJ1-6; a weak D match, TRBD1 (6 bases). CDR1 and CDR2 (germline): MNHEY, SVGAGI. The CDR3 sequence is 17 residues long. Trimming took 0 bases from V and 0 from J, leaving 9 bases between them.